This T cell receptor (beta chain) was identified in a study of blood T cell repertoires in COVID-19. The ends lost 9 bases at V and 2 bases at J; junction bases unmatched: 8. The CDR3 length is 14 residues. Germline V gene lookup returns CDR1 MNHEY and CDR2 SVGAGI. TCRdb's copy holds only in-frame clones and misses some; the assay was immunoSEQ multiplex PCR. In the table there are 240,000 or so clones, more than 75% of which are singletons. J is TRBJ2-7 and V is TRBV6-5; 9 nucleotides match TRBD1. The origin of this receptor is a woman aged 45-65 years who had recovered from COVID-19. Sequencing used PBMCs or T cells enriched from blood (not recorded which). The CDR3 loop is CASCLGTGTYEQYF. In DNA, the CDR3 is TGTGCCAGTTGTTTAGGGACAGGGACCTACGAGCAGTACTTC.